This TCR beta chain was found in a study of T-cell reconstitution after alpha-beta-depleted transplantation in children. Note on this clonotype: What it recognizes is unknown.

Study-level results: At around two months after transplant, the alpha-beta T cells were reportedly derived from several hundred expanded clones that came from non-depleted graft cells. After transplant, high TCRbeta diversity at day 60 in some patients arose from surviving recipient T cells and thymic progenitors. After one year, T-cell counts and TCRbeta diversity mostly came from new T cells.

From germline, CDR1 is MNHNS and CDR2 SASEGT. The CDR3 has 15 amino acids. V shed 5 bases and J 5 bases; nucleotides not matched to a gene: 11. Preparation of the TCRbeta library involved a method that used unique molecular identifiers. TCRdb passed the PCR reads through MiXCR, listing each CDR3 protein once. The data contain about 580,000 distinct CDR3 sequences, around 23% of them singletons. The sequenced sample was PBMCs, mostly from graft donor cells, obtained 360 days after TCRalphabeta/CD19-depleted stem cell transplant. The receptor was derived from a boy under two years old who had a stem cell transplant for acute myeloid leukemia, so the T cells may come from the graft donor. This chain connects TRBV6-1 to TRBJ2-5; 7 nucleotides line up with TRBD1. The CDR3 spells CASSPKGAGRETQYF. Here the CDR3 DNA reads TGTGCCAGCAGTCCCAAGGGGGCAGGGCGGGAGACCCAGTACTTC.